Described below is a single T cell receptor beta chain sequence and its context. The antigen is not known. The CDR3 extends over 15 amino acids. CDR1 LNHDA and CDR2 SQIVND come from the germline V gene (reference sequence). V was pared by 4 bases and J by 4 bases, with 8 bases of the junction left unmatched. These data come from a study of T cell responses to AZD1222 COVID-19 vaccine. Profiled with immunoSEQ multiplex PCR; TCRdb holds only in-frame clones, not every one. Among 150,000 or so clones listed, 94% were seen once. Study-wide findings and caveats: White British people made up most donors, females outnumbered males, and clonal diversity was possibly underestimated.

The receptor was isolated from an adult who received the AZD1222 COVID-19 vaccine. The input for sequencing was peripheral blood, taken 28 days after the second AZD1222 dose. The V call is TRBV19, the J call TRBJ2-5, with 8 bases lining up with TRBD1. This CDR3 reads CASSNRDRLRETQYF. The DNA of the CDR3 is TGTGCCAGTAGTAATCGGGACAGGCTGAGAGAGACCCAGTACTTC. The variable domain in full, with the rest retrieved from reference TRBV19 and TRBJ2-5, is DGGITQSPKYLFRKEGQNVTLSCEQNLNHDAMYWYRQDPGQGLRLIYYSQIVNDFQKGDIAEGYSVSREKKESFPLTVTSAQKNPTAFYLCASSNRDRLRETQYFGPGTRLLVL.